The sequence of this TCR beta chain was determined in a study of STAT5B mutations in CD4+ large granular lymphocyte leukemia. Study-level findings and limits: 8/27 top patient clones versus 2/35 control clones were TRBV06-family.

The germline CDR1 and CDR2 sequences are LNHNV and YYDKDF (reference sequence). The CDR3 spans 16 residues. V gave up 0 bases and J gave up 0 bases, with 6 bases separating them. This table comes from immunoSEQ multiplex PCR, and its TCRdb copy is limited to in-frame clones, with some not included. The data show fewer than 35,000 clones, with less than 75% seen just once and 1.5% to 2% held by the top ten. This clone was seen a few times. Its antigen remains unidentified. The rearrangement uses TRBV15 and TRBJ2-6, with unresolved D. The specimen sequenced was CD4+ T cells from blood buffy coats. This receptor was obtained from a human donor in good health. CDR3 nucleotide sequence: TGTGCCACCAGCAGAGACAAGTACTCTGGGGCCAACGTCCTGACTTTC. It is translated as CATSRDKYSGANVLTF.